Following are 22 T cell receptor beta chains from one sample sequenced in a study of OX40 agonist ivuxolimab in advanced cancers. The data were produced by immunoSEQ multiplex PCR, yet TCRdb's version contains in-frame clones alone and is incomplete. The top ten hold roughly 0.77% of the sample, which has fewer than 100,000 clones, around nine tenths seen once. The specimen was CD4+ or CD8+ T cells sorted from blood, collected in a trial of the OX40 agonist ivuxolimab. The receptors were sampled from an adult with an advanced solid tumor such as melanoma, head and neck, liver or kidney cancer.

The chain joins TRBV4-3 to TRBJ1-2; D is undetermined. Between the trimmed V and J ends, which lost 0 bases and 4 bases, there was a span of 15 bases. The CDR3 length is 16 residues. From germline, CDR1 is LGHNA and CDR2 YSLEER. This chain's CDR3 is CASSQDHGNKGYGYTF. The DNA for the CDR3 is TGCGCCAGCAGCCAAGACCACGGGAACAAGGGCTATGGCTACACCTTC.

This sequence joins TRBV4-1 and TRBJ1-1; D uncertain. CDR3 length: 14 residues. V lost 5 bases and J lost 3, with 13 bases in between. The germline V gene encodes CDR1 MGHRA and CDR2 YSYEKL. CDR3 in amino acids: CASSSLTGYTEAFF. The CDR3 DNA sequence: TGCGCCAGCAGCTCCCTTACGGGGTACACTGAAGCTTTCTTT.

This chain connects TRBV7-9 to TRBJ1-3; tentatively, D is TRBD1 (5 bases). V was cut by 5 bases and J by 0 bases, with 14 bases left in between. Per the germline V gene, CDR1 is SEHNR and CDR2 is FQNEAQ (reference sequence). The CDR3 runs 16 residues. This CDR3 reads CASSQGRTTSGNTIYF. The CDR3 DNA reads TGTGCCAGCAGCCAGGGACGTACGACCTCTGGAAACACCATATATTTT.

The chain joins TRBV27 to TRBJ2-5, with a weak D call TRBD1 (6 bases). From germline, CDR1 is MNHEY and CDR2 SMNVEV (reference sequence). The CDR3 extends over 13 amino acids. The ends were cut back, 5 bases at V and 0 bases at J, with 7 bases in the middle. The CDR3 region is CASSGQNQETQYF. CDR3 sequence (DNA): TGTGCCAGCAGTGGACAGAACCAAGAGACCCAGTACTTC.

The V gene is TRBV30, the J gene TRBJ1-1; 7 bases align to TRBD1. This CDR3 comprises 14 residues. J was trimmed by 4 bases and V by 2 bases; bases with no gene match: 7. Per germline, CDR1 GTSNPN and CDR2 SVGIG (reference sequence). CDR3 sequence: CAWSSETGVTEAFF. CDR3 coding DNA: TGTGCCTGGAGTTCGGAAACAGGGGTCACTGAAGCTTTCTTT.

This sequence joins TRBV11-2 and TRBJ1-1; D gene uncertain. CDR3 length equals 14 residues. Germline loops: CDR1 SGHAT, CDR2 FQNNGV. V dropped 7 bases and J dropped 1 base, with 13 bases sitting between them. This chain's CDR3 is CASTKGRGNTEAFF. For the CDR3, the DNA is TGTGCCAGCACCAAGGGCCGGGGGAACACTGAAGCTTTCTTT.

V gene TRBV7-8 combines with J gene TRBJ2-5; D gene uncertain. CDR1 is SGHVS and CDR2 is FQNEAQ in the germline V gene. The CDR3 consists of 12 residues. The germline V and J ends were trimmed by 5 bases and 5 bases, with 9 bases remaining between them. The CDR3 region is CASSPRPETQYF. For the CDR3, the DNA is TGTGCCAGCAGCCCAAGACCGGAGACCCAGTACTTC.

The gene calls are TRBV9 and TRBJ2-1; 8 nucleotides agree with TRBD2. Germline V lookup: CDR1 SGDLS, CDR2 YYNGEE. The CDR3 sequence is 15 residues long. Germline trimming cut 0 bases from V and 3 bases from J; bases unmatched to any gene: 2. CDR3 sequence: CASSVDLAGYNEQFF. In nucleotides, the CDR3 is TGTGCCAGCAGCGTAGACCTAGCGGGCTACAATGAGCAGTTCTTC.

The V and J genes are TRBV10-3 and TRBJ1-2; D is possibly TRBD1 (6 bases). This CDR3 is 15 amino acids long. V lost 3 bases to trimming and J lost 4 bases, with 15 bases between them. Germline lookup yields CDR1 ENHRY and CDR2 SYGVKD. The CDR3 sequence: CAISDQPTGPYGYTF. CDR3 sequence (DNA): TGTGCCATCAGTGACCAACCGACAGGTCCCTATGGCTACACCTTC.

J is TRBJ2-1 and V is TRBV7-9; D remains ambiguous. Trimming left V 1 base short and J 5 bases short, with 18 bases between. CDR3 size: 17 residues. Germline assignment: CDR1 SEHNR and CDR2 FQNEAQ (reference sequence). The DNA for the CDR3 is TGTGCCAGCAGCTTAGGAGGTGGCCTAGGCAGGAACAATGAGCAGTTCTTC. Its protein is CASSLGGGLGRNNEQFF.

This sequence joins TRBV5-4 and TRBJ2-1; weak D call: TRBD2 (5 bases). Germline V CDR1 and CDR2: SGHNT, YYREEE (reference sequence). This CDR3 comprises 18 residues. Trimming pared 3 bases from V and 0 bases from J, leaving 19 bases between. The CDR3 reads CASSSLDYFQHSYNEQFF. DNA of the CDR3: TGTGCCAGCAGCTCCCTAGACTATTTCCAACACTCCTACAATGAGCAGTTCTTC.

V usage is TRBV18 and J usage is TRBJ2-1; D unclear. This CDR3 contains 17 residues. The V and J ends lost 3 bases and 2 bases respectively, with 17 bases between them. CDR1 is KGHSH, CDR2 LQKENI, per germline. For the CDR3, the DNA is TGTGCCAGCTCACCTAATACGATTTACTGGACCTACAATGAGCAGTTCTTC. Its protein product is CASSPNTIYWTYNEQFF. Together with reference TRBV18 and TRBJ2-1, the CDR3 gives the full variable domain: NAGVMQNPRHLVRRRGQEARLRCSPMKGHSHVYWYRQLPEEGLKFMVYLQKENIIDESGMPKERFSAEFPKEGPSILRIQQVVRGDSAAYFCASSPNTIYWTYNEQFFGPGTRLTVL.

The chain joins TRBV6-1 to TRBJ2-1, with D possibly matching TRBD2 (6 bases). Germline V lookup: CDR1 MNHNS, CDR2 SASEGT. The V end was cut by 3 bases, the J end by 10 bases, with 16 bases between. The CDR3 totals 14 residues. The CDR3 protein is CASSDRGRLREQFF. In nucleotides, the CDR3 is TGTGCCAGCAGTGATCGAGGGAGGCTGCGGGAGCAGTTCTTC.

The V gene is TRBV12-5, the J gene TRBJ2-1; D unclear. The CDR3 is 13 residues long. V was cut by 4 bases and J by 4 bases, with 8 bases left in between. CDR1 is LGHNT, CDR2 FRNRAP, per germline. The CDR3 coding sequence is TGTGCTAGTGGTTCCGACGGTTACAATGAGCAGTTCTTC. Encoded protein: CASGSDGYNEQFF.

The chain is built from TRBV5-1 and TRBJ2-5; 9 bases agree with TRBD2. CDR1 and CDR2 (germline): SGHRS, YFSETQ. After removal of 5 bases from V and 5 bases from J, the junction contained 10 bases not matched to a gene. The CDR3 contains 15 residues. The CDR3 sequence is CASRVAGVGEETQYF. DNA for the CDR3: TGCGCCAGCAGGGTAGCGGGAGTTGGGGAGGAGACCCAGTACTTC.

The genes are TRBV28 and TRBJ2-3; perhaps TRBD2 as D (5 bases). Germline CDR1 MDHEN, CDR2 SYDVKM. CDR3 length: 13 amino acids. V was clipped by 7 bases and J by 0 bases, with 8 bases between them. This chain's CDR3 is CASKRTSTDTQYF. The CDR3 bases are TGTGCCAGCAAAAGGACTAGCACAGATACGCAGTATTTT.

The chain joins TRBV4-2 to TRBJ2-3; 7 bases are shared with TRBD1. There are 17 residues in the CDR3. V shed 1 base and J 0 bases; nucleotides not matched to a gene: 7. Germline CDR1 LGHNA, CDR2 YNFKEQ. The CDR3 region has the DNA TGTGCCAGCAGCCAAGCCCGAAGGGGGCTTAGCACAGATACGCAGTATTTT. Translation: CASSQARRGLSTDTQYF.

This sequence joins TRBV5-1 and TRBJ1-6, with a weak D call TRBD1 (5 bases). Germline loops: CDR1 SGHRS, CDR2 YFSETQ. This CDR3 is built from 14 residues. Trimming removed 0 bases at V and 6 bases at J, with 7 bases between. The CDR3 sequence is CASSLEGPNSPLHF. CDR3 in DNA: TGCGCCAGCAGCTTGGAGGGACCTAATTCACCCCTCCACTTT.

Written as DNA, the CDR3 is TGTGCCAGCAGGTTAACGAACGGGAACCGGGAGCAGTACTTC. Protein: CASRLTNGNREQYF. This chain links TRBV27 with TRBJ2-7; the D gene is possibly TRBD2 (5 bases). CDR3 size: 14 residues. The V and J ends lost 6 bases and 7 bases respectively, with 19 bases between them. Per germline, CDR1 MNHEY and CDR2 SMNVEV (reference sequence).

V gene TRBV7-2 combines with J gene TRBJ2-7; 7 bases fit TRBD2. Germline V gives CDR1 SGHTA, CDR2 FQGNSA. The CDR3 is 18 residues long. V trimming: 1 base; J trimming: 1 base; junction bases outside the gene matches: 13. The CDR3 sequence: CASSLDGGGALRSYEQYF. CDR3 coding DNA: TGTGCCAGCAGCTTAGATGGGGGGGGAGCCCTTAGATCCTACGAGCAGTACTTC.

This clone was counted a single time. The gene calls are TRBV10-3 and TRBJ2-5; 10 bases agree with TRBD1. J gave up 3 bases and V 6 bases, and 1 base lay outside the gene matches. This CDR3 region has 13 residues. CDR1 and CDR2 (germline): ENHRY, SYGVKD. The DNA of the CDR3 is TGTGCCATCAGCGGGACAGGGGAAGAGACCCAGTACTTC. Its protein is CAISGTGEETQYF.

This clone was observed a few times. V is TRBV7-2 and J is TRBJ1-3; possibly TRBD1 for D (5 bases). This CDR3 is built from 15 residues. Per the germline V gene, CDR1 is SGHTA and CDR2 is FQGNSA. Trimming cost V 5 bases and J 0 bases, with 11 bases left between them. This chain's CDR3 is CASSHQGNSGNTIYF. The DNA of the CDR3 is TGTGCCAGCAGCCATCAGGGTAACTCTGGAAACACCATATATTTT.